This TCR beta chain was sequenced during a study of T cells of healthy individuals (dated by TCRdb to 2017 to 2018). Receptors were amplified or captured by 5' RACE. Sequencing was carried out with an Illumina MiSeq. TCRdb's own reprocessing of the public reads used fastp at Q25 and MiXCR and kept productive beta chains. Rows are combined by CDR3 protein, so each entry shows the most common genes and DNA. The sample contains more than 60,000 distinct CDR3 sequences, around 16% of them found a single time. The top ten constitute approximately 4.7% of the sample. CDR1 and CDR2 are read off the germline V gene as SGHRS and YFSETQ. Inclusive of the bounding cysteine and phenylalanine, the CDR3 is 15 residues long. Only the CDR3 DNA is retained, 45 bases long and in frame from the first base. Cut back by 4 bases and 4 bases, the V and J ends lie 17 bases apart. This clonotype was recorded many times. Its binding antigen is unknown. No much larger clonotype is one base removed from it; base qualities were not supplied.

The sequence derives from a human donor in good health. The rearranged segments are TRBV5-1 and TRBJ2-5; TRBD2 could be the D gene, as 6 bases match. In nucleotide form, the sequence is TGCGCCAGCAGCCCCGGAGGTAGGGGAGGAGAGACCCAGTACTTC. Its amino acids are CASSPGGRGGETQYF.